These 6 T cell receptor beta chains share one sample of origin, sequenced in a study of preoperative IRX-2 immunotherapy in early breast cancer. Produced via immunoSEQ multiplex PCR; TCRdb's table is partial and in-frame only. The repertoire holds under 40,000 clones, with about 96% as singletons. Sample treatment: preoperative locoregional IRX-2 cytokine immunotherapy. Sampling took place from a patient treated with IRX-2 immunotherapy. These receptors were collected from a human donor with breast cancer.

This sequence joins TRBV28 and TRBJ1-5, with D perhaps TRBD1 (6 bases). The CDR3 is 15 residues long. V lost 8 bases and J lost 4, with 18 bases in between. Germline V gene data show CDR1 as MDHEN and CDR2 as SYDVKM. CDR3 nucleotide sequence: TGTGCCAGCGGGGGGGCAGGGTCGAGGAATCAGCCCCAGCATTTT. Its protein product is CASGGAGSRNQPQHF.

In its sample, this clone was seen once. This rearrangement joins TRBV7-2 to TRBJ1-3; the D is unclear. This CDR3 comprises 13 residues. Germline V gene sequence: CDR1 SGHTA, CDR2 FQGNSA. The V and J ends lost 1 base and 8 bases respectively, with 9 bases between them. The CDR3 sequence is CASSLDEGHTIYF. The CDR3 DNA reads as TGTGCCAGCAGCTTAGATGAGGGCCACACCATATATTTT.

V is TRBV7-9 and J is TRBJ1-2; maybe TRBD1 (5 bases). The V gene's germline CDR1 is SEHNR and CDR2 FQNEAQ (reference sequence). This CDR3 is 12 amino acids long. V was cut by 2 bases and J by 8 bases, with 9 bases left in between. CDR3 coding DNA: TGTGCCAGCAGCTTATGGGACTGGGGCTACACCTTC. As protein: CASSLWDWGYTF.

This chain uses TRBV5-6 with TRBJ1-1; D not resolved. Looked up from germline, CDR1 is SGHDT and CDR2 is YYEEEE. CDR3 length: 13 residues. The ends were cut back, 4 bases at V and 1 base at J, with 8 bases in the middle. The CDR3, as DNA: TGTGCCAGCAGCATTGGACCGAACACTGAAGCTTTCTTT. It codes for CASSIGPNTEAFF.

The chain has TRBV19 and TRBJ2-2; D might be TRBD2 (5 bases). The CDR3 covers 15 residues. Trimming took off 11 bases at V and 6 bases at J, with 22 bases between the two ends. In germline, CDR1 is LNHDA, CDR2 SQIVND (reference sequence). The CDR3 region has the DNA TGTGCCGTAGGTCCCCGGGAAGGATGGGCCGGGGAGCTGTTTTTT. Amino acids: CAVGPREGWAGELFF.

The chain is built from TRBV7-2 and TRBJ2-7; D is ambiguous. Trimming pared 2 bases from V and 3 bases from J, leaving 11 bases between. Germline CDR1 SGHTA, CDR2 FQGNSA. This CDR3 region has 14 residues. CDR3 protein: CASSLSWLVYEQYF. CDR3 nucleotide sequence: TGTGCCAGCAGCTTATCTTGGCTGGTCTACGAGCAGTACTTC.